This is a list of T cell receptor beta chains from one sample in a study of a mutant IDH1 vaccine in newly diagnosed glioma. Data came from immunoSEQ multiplex PCR; TCRdb stores just in-frame clones and leaves some out. The table records 95,000 to 120,000 clones, under 90% of them present only once. No cognate antigen is known for these TCRs. The sample consisted of PBMCs, taken from a glioma patient whose treatment included an IDH1 peptide vaccine. These receptors were collected from a woman aged 45-65 years with glioma. Both conserved end residues are trimmed from each CDR3. Rows give clone size only sometimes, using once, few, many, or a class for an expanded clone.

>TRBV7-9|13|TRBJ1-1|NA
ASRFQGALNTEAF
>TRBV30|11|TRBJ1-4|NA
AWSGTGVEKLF
>TRBV5-1|14|TRBJ1-3|NA
ASSPSYRTSGNTIY
>TRBV6-6|11|TRBJ2-7|once
ASSYLGQNEQY
>TRBV29-1|9|TRBJ2-5|NA
SVSDSETQY
>TRBV6-6|11|TRBJ2-7|NA
ASSRQAGHEQY
>TRBV9|13|TRBJ2-7|NA
ASSPRLAGEYEQY
>TRBV15|14|TRBJ2-2|NA
ATSRGASSNTGELF
>TRBV27|11|TRBJ1-2|NA
ASSFRDNYGYT
>TRBV6-1|12|TRBJ2-7|NA
ASRKGVGSYEQY
>TRBV6-5|13|TRBJ1-5|NA
ASSYSGQAQGPQH
>TRBV10-1|12|NA|NA
ASSGLLSSYEQY
>TRBV5-1|13|TRBJ1-2|NA
ASSLELGGNYGYT
>TRBV28|13|TRBJ1-2|NA
ASSQPRDFYYGYT
>TRBV5-6|13|TRBJ2-1|NA
ASSLGLAGYNKQF
>TRBV28|12|TRBJ1-4|NA
ASSSGDSREKLF
>TRBV5-1|11|TRBJ1-1|once
ASSPTANTEAF
>TRBV2|15|TRBJ2-7|NA
ASADTLGVPRSYEQY
>TRBV6-6|12|TRBJ2-5|NA
ASRPDRGGREQY
>TRBV5-1|10|TRBJ1-1|once
ASSPWGAEAF
>TRBV7-6|12|TRBJ2-7|NA
ASSLGGGYNEQY
>TRBV10-3|19|TRBJ2-3|NA
AIRRGVMFPSGRISTDTQY
>TRBV9|14|TRBJ2-2|NA
ASSPHSGGTAGELF
>TRBV10-3|13|TRBJ2-7|NA
AIDDSGTGSYEQY
>TRBV6-1|10|TRBJ1-2|NA
ASSGTSYGYT
>TRBV7-9|12|TRBJ1-3|NA
ATRSGLSGNTIY
>TRBV5-1|10|TRBJ2-3|NA
ASSPELDTQY
>TRBV6-5|13|TRBJ1-2|NA
ASRPNRGRAYGYT
>TRBV10-3|11|TRBJ2-1|NA
AIGGLADNEQF
>TRBV19|17|TRBJ2-1|once
ASSINPRGGRGSYNEQF
>TRBV28|14|TRBJ2-1|NA
ASSLFGTGQYNEQF
>TRBV7-9|12|TRBJ1-3|NA
ASSRHNSGNTIY
>TRBV27|17|TRBJ2-1|NA
ASSPLGEQREGRYNEQF
>TRBV9|11|TRBJ2-7|NA
ASSVPPFYEQY
>TRBV7-9|15|TRBJ2-5|NA
ASSLGGLARPSETQY
>TRBV7-2|13|TRBJ2-1|NA
ASSLTGQGDNEQF
>TRBV19|12|TRBJ2-1|NA
ASSKGLVTNEQF
>TRBV5-6|10|TRBJ1-2|NA
ASSWDRVGYT
>TRBV30|13|TRBJ2-6|NA
AWSVRGSGANVLT
>TRBV29-1|11|TRBJ1-4|NA
SGRGGAGEKLF
>TRBV11-2|13|TRBJ2-5|NA
ASSSYRGRGETQY
>TRBV7-9|12|TRBJ1-2|NA
ASSFDRAGYGYT
>TRBV2|12|TRBJ2-7|once
ASTTQWTRGEQY
>TRBV5-1|13|TRBJ2-2|NA
ASNLGQGSTGELF
>TRBV27|12|TRBJ1-5|NA
ASSLRDRNQPQH
>TRBV19|12|TRBJ1-2|once
ASSIPERNYGYT
>TRBV19|14|TRBJ1-1|NA
ASSIPRTDRNTEAF
>TRBV6-5|12|TRBJ2-7|NA
ASTGTSGRSEQY
>TRBV6-5|10|TRBJ2-2|NA
ASKHPPGELF
>TRBV11-2|13|TRBJ1-5|NA
ASSPRTDSNQPQH
>TRBV5-1|16|TRBJ2-7|once
ASSLGPNYLSGSYEQY
>TRBV19|14|TRBJ2-2|NA
ASNTPGDRHTGELF
>TRBV7-9|15|TRBJ2-1|once
ASSSPRVAGDTREQF
>TRBV10-3|15|TRBJ1-1|NA
AISEWARGREGTEAF
>TRBV11-2|14|TRBJ2-7|NA
ASSLDLSGRIHEQY
>TRBV30|11|TRBJ2-7|NA
AWSRGVRYEQY